This is a list of T cell receptor beta chains from one sample in a study of control samples from healthy donors and cancer patients. Sequencing was performed with immunoSEQ multiplex PCR; in TCRdb, only in-frame clones are kept and a portion is missing. The table has some 170,000 clones, around 94% seen once. Sequencing was carried out using PBMCs. The receptors derive from a man aged 60 to 75 with colorectal cancer. CDR3s include the opening cysteine and the closing phenylalanine or tryptophan. D genes are given only for firm matches. Clone size appears in some rows only: once, few, many, or a class for an expanded clone.

J gene: TRBJ1-3
V gene: TRBV7-6
clone size: .
D gene: .
CDR3 DNA: TGTGCCAGCAGCTTAGGAGACATTTCCTCTGGAAACACCATATATTTT
CDR3 protein: CASSLGDISSGNTIYF

J gene: TRBJ2-2
V gene: TRBV5-1
clone size: .
D gene: TRBD2
CDR3 DNA: TGCGCCAGCAGATATAGCGGGGGAGGCCCCGGGGAGCTGTTTTTT
CDR3 protein: CASRYSGGGPGELFF

J gene: TRBJ1-2
V gene: TRBV12-3/TRBV12-4
clone size: .
D gene: .
CDR3 DNA: TGTGCCAGCAGTTTGACGGGGATCGGCTACACCTTC
CDR3 protein: CASSLTGIGYTF

J gene: TRBJ1-2
V gene: TRBV29-1
clone size: .
D gene: .
CDR3 DNA: TGCAGCGTTGAGGCCCCAACCCCCGGCTACACCTTC
CDR3 protein: CSVEAPTPGYTF

J gene: TRBJ2-3
V gene: TRBV19
clone size: .
D gene: TRBD1
CDR3 DNA: TGTGCCAGCCCCGACAGGGGTCGCCTACCAGATACGCAGTATTTT
CDR3 protein: CASPDRGRLPDTQYF

J gene: TRBJ2-3
V gene: TRBV7-9
clone size: .
D gene: TRBD1
CDR3 DNA: TGTGCCAGCAGCTGGGGACAGGGGGCGACAGATACGCAGTATTTT
CDR3 protein: CASSWGQGATDTQYF

J gene: TRBJ1-6
V gene: TRBV2
clone size: .
D gene: .
CDR3 DNA: TGTGCCAGCGAAGGGCAGCCTAATTCACCCCTCCACTTT
CDR3 protein: CASEGQPNSPLHF

J gene: TRBJ1-2
V gene: TRBV5-5
clone size: .
D gene: .
CDR3 DNA: TGTGCCAGCAGCTTGGGTCAGAACTATGGCTACACCTTC
CDR3 protein: CASSLGQNYGYTF

J gene: TRBJ1-2
V gene: TRBV5-4
clone size: .
D gene: TRBD1
CDR3 DNA: TGTGCCAGCAGCGCTTGGGGGCGGACAGGGGGGTTTGTATATGGCTACACCTTC
CDR3 protein: CASSAWGRTGGFVYGYTF

J gene: TRBJ1-2
V gene: TRBV6-5
clone size: .
D gene: .
CDR3 DNA: TGTGCCAGCAGTTACGCAGGGAGGTTTGGCTACACCTTC
CDR3 protein: CASSYAGRFGYTF

J gene: TRBJ2-6
V gene: TRBV12-5
clone size: .
D gene: TRBD1
CDR3 DNA: TGTGCTAGTGGTTTGTTATCCGGGACAGGGGGCACTCTCCAGGAAGGGGCCAACGTCCTGACTTTC
CDR3 protein: CASGLLSGTGGTLQEGANVLTF

J gene: TRBJ2-5
V gene: TRBV2
clone size: once
D gene: TRBD2
CDR3 DNA: TGTGCCAGCAGTGAAGTGGCGGGGGGGCCCCAGTACTTC
CDR3 protein: CASSEVAGGPQYF

J gene: TRBJ2-5
V gene: TRBV10-3
clone size: .
D gene: .
CDR3 DNA: TGTGCCATCAGTGAAGGTCAGAAGCAAGAGACCCAGTACTTC
CDR3 protein: CAISEGQKQETQYF

J gene: TRBJ2-7
V gene: TRBV10-3
clone size: .
D gene: .
CDR3 DNA: TGTGCCATCAGTGCCCTACAGGGACCCTACGAGCAGTACTTC
CDR3 protein: CAISALQGPYEQYF

J gene: TRBJ2-7
V gene: TRBV5-1
clone size: .
D gene: TRBD2
CDR3 DNA: TGCGCCAGCAGCTTACTAGCGGGGGGTGCTCGGGACGAGCAGTACTTC
CDR3 protein: CASSLLAGGARDEQYF

J gene: TRBJ2-7
V gene: TRBV28
clone size: .
D gene: .
CDR3 DNA: TGTGCCAGCAGTTTAGTTTCTTCAGGGTTAAACTACGAGCAGTACTTC
CDR3 protein: CASSLVSSGLNYEQYF

J gene: TRBJ2-6
V gene: TRBV10-3
clone size: once
D gene: .
CDR3 DNA: TGTGCCAACGCGCCCAAGACAGGCTCTGGGGCCAACGTCCTGACTTTC
CDR3 protein: CANAPKTGSGANVLTF

J gene: TRBJ1-3
V gene: TRBV6-1
clone size: .
D gene: .
CDR3 DNA: TGTGCCAGCAGTGAACTCAGGGGCTCTGGAAACACCATATATTTT
CDR3 protein: CASSELRGSGNTIYF

J gene: TRBJ2-1
V gene: TRBV7-2
clone size: .
D gene: TRBD2
CDR3 DNA: TGTGCCAGCAGCCCCCGGACTAGCGGGGGTAATGAGCAGTTCTTC
CDR3 protein: CASSPRTSGGNEQFF

J gene: TRBJ2-5
V gene: TRBV6-1
clone size: .
D gene: .
CDR3 DNA: TGTGCCAGCAGTGAAGGGAGGCAGACCCAGTACTTC
CDR3 protein: CASSEGRQTQYF

J gene: TRBJ1-1
V gene: TRBV9
clone size: .
D gene: TRBD1
CDR3 DNA: TGTGCCAGCAGCCTGGGACAGGGAGGAACTGAAGCTTTCTTT
CDR3 protein: CASSLGQGGTEAFF

J gene: TRBJ2-5
V gene: TRBV24-1
clone size: .
D gene: TRBD1
CDR3 DNA: TGTGCCACCAGTGACCCTGGACAGGGGGCTAAAGGGACCCAGTACTTC
CDR3 protein: CATSDPGQGAKGTQYF

J gene: TRBJ1-4
V gene: TRBV2
clone size: once
D gene: TRBD1
CDR3 DNA: TGTGCCAGCACCCTCGAGGGGGCAGCAACTAATGAAAAACTGTTTTTT
CDR3 protein: CASTLEGAATNEKLFF

J gene: TRBJ1-2
V gene: TRBV10-3
clone size: .
D gene: .
CDR3 DNA: TGTGCCATCAGTGAGTTCCAGCGGGATAACTATGGCTACACCTTC
CDR3 protein: CAISEFQRDNYGYTF

J gene: TRBJ2-3
V gene: TRBV9
clone size: .
D gene: .
CDR3 DNA: TGTGCCAGCAGCGTGCTGGGGGGGGCGACAGATACGCAGTATTTT
CDR3 protein: CASSVLGGATDTQYF

J gene: TRBJ2-5
V gene: TRBV19
clone size: .
D gene: TRBD1
CDR3 DNA: TGTGCCAGTTCGGGACAGGCGCAAGAGACCCAGTACTTC
CDR3 protein: CASSGQAQETQYF

J gene: TRBJ1-4
V gene: TRBV6-5
clone size: .
D gene: .
CDR3 DNA: TGTGCCAGCAGTTACTCGACGGGCGAAAAACTGTTTTTT
CDR3 protein: CASSYSTGEKLFF

J gene: TRBJ1-1
V gene: TRBV18
clone size: .
D gene: .
CDR3 DNA: TGTGCCAGCTCACCACGGGGCAGAACCACTGAAGCTTTCTTT
CDR3 protein: CASSPRGRTTEAFF

J gene: TRBJ1-2
V gene: TRBV14
clone size: .
D gene: .
CDR3 DNA: TGTGCCAGCAGCCAAGACAGGGCCTATGGCTACACCTTC
CDR3 protein: CASSQDRAYGYTF

J gene: TRBJ2-3
V gene: TRBV9
clone size: .
D gene: TRBD2
CDR3 DNA: TGTGCCAGCAGCGTAGGGCATAGCGGGGGGGCCCCCCAGGGGCAGTATTTT
CDR3 protein: CASSVGHSGGAPQGQYF

J gene: TRBJ2-2
V gene: TRBV7-9
clone size: few
D gene: TRBD1
CDR3 DNA: TGTGCCAGCAGGGACAGGGGAAACACCGGGGAGCTGTTTTTT
CDR3 protein: CASRDRGNTGELFF

J gene: TRBJ2-2
V gene: TRBV19
clone size: .
D gene: TRBD1
CDR3 DNA: TGTGCCAGTAGTCCCCACAGGGGTCATCAGGACACCGGGGAGCTGTTTTTT
CDR3 protein: CASSPHRGHQDTGELFF

J gene: TRBJ2-7
V gene: TRBV11-2
clone size: .
D gene: TRBD1
CDR3 DNA: TGTGCCAGCAGCTTAGATCTTGGACAGGGGGCCGACGAGCAGTACTTC
CDR3 protein: CASSLDLGQGADEQYF

J gene: TRBJ1-6
V gene: TRBV7-9
clone size: .
D gene: .
CDR3 DNA: TGTGCCAGCAGCCCTCAGAGCTCCTATAATTCACCCCTCCACTTT
CDR3 protein: CASSPQSSYNSPLHF

J gene: TRBJ2-3
V gene: TRBV3-1/TRBV3-2
clone size: .
D gene: TRBD2
CDR3 DNA: TGTGCCAGCAGCCAAGATCTTTGGGACCTCGGGACTAGCGGGGGGGCAAGTGAAACAGATACGCAGTATTTT
CDR3 protein: CASSQDLWDLGTSGGASETDTQYF

J gene: TRBJ2-2
V gene: TRBV19
clone size: .
D gene: .
CDR3 DNA: TGTGCCAGTAGTATATGGCATTACGAGAACACCGGGGAGCTGTTTTTT
CDR3 protein: CASSIWHYENTGELFF

J gene: TRBJ1-6
V gene: TRBV2
clone size: once
D gene: .
CDR3 DNA: TGTGCCAGCAAAACAGGATTGGGGGGACCTTCACCCCTCCACTTT
CDR3 protein: CASKTGLGGPSPLHF

J gene: TRBJ2-3
V gene: TRBV18
clone size: .
D gene: .
CDR3 DNA: TGTGCCAGCTCACCACCGAACTCGCGACAGGCCAGCACAGATACGCAGTATTTT
CDR3 protein: CASSPPNSRQASTDTQYF

J gene: TRBJ2-1
V gene: TRBV19
clone size: .
D gene: TRBD2
CDR3 DNA: TGTGCCAGTAGTATGACTAGCGGCTACTACAATGAGCAGTTCTTC
CDR3 protein: CASSMTSGYYNEQFF

J gene: TRBJ2-5
V gene: TRBV3-1/TRBV3-2
clone size: .
D gene: .
CDR3 DNA: TGTGCCAGCAGCCAATTAGAGACCCAGTACTTC
CDR3 protein: CASSQLETQYF

J gene: TRBJ1-5
V gene: TRBV6-5
clone size: .
D gene: TRBD1
CDR3 DNA: TGTGCCAGCAGTACCCAGGGGGGGAATCAGCCCCAGCATTTT
CDR3 protein: CASSTQGGNQPQHF

J gene: TRBJ1-1
V gene: TRBV2
clone size: .
D gene: .
CDR3 DNA: TGTGCCAGCCAATCGGGGGGCCACACTGAAGCTTTCTTT
CDR3 protein: CASQSGGHTEAFF

J gene: TRBJ1-3
V gene: TRBV11-2
clone size: .
D gene: .
CDR3 DNA: TGTGCCAGCAGCTTGACAGACTCTGGAAACACCATATATTTT
CDR3 protein: CASSLTDSGNTIYF

J gene: TRBJ1-1
V gene: TRBV2
clone size: .
D gene: .
CDR3 DNA: TGTGCCAGCAGTGAACAGGGAGAGCGACAAGCTTTCTTT
CDR3 protein: CASSEQGERQAFF

J gene: TRBJ2-7
V gene: TRBV18
clone size: .
D gene: .
CDR3 DNA: TGTGCCAGCTCACCAAGGGGGGACTTGAGCTCCTACGAGCAGTACTTC
CDR3 protein: CASSPRGDLSSYEQYF

J gene: TRBJ1-1
V gene: TRBV27
clone size: .
D gene: .
CDR3 DNA: TGTGCCAGCAGTTTATTCCCGATGAACACTGAAGCTTTCTTT
CDR3 protein: CASSLFPMNTEAFF

J gene: TRBJ2-7
V gene: TRBV7-2
clone size: .
D gene: TRBD2
CDR3 DNA: TGTGCCAGCGGGTATCTCGGGGGGGCCTACGAGCAGTACTTC
CDR3 protein: CASGYLGGAYEQYF

J gene: TRBJ1-2
V gene: TRBV9
clone size: once
D gene: TRBD1
CDR3 DNA: TGTGCCACTACAGGGGGCGTAGGCTATGGCTACACCTTC
CDR3 protein: CATTGGVGYGYTF

J gene: TRBJ2-6
V gene: TRBV5-4
clone size: .
D gene: .
CDR3 DNA: TGTGCCAGCAGCGAAGGATGGGCTGGGGCCAACGTCCTGACTTTC
CDR3 protein: CASSEGWAGANVLTF

J gene: TRBJ2-1
V gene: TRBV5-1
clone size: .
D gene: TRBD2
CDR3 DNA: TGCGCCAGCAGCTTGGCTAGCGGGGGGAGTGGGGACAATGAGCAGTTCTTC
CDR3 protein: CASSLASGGSGDNEQFF

J gene: TRBJ2-5
V gene: TRBV24-1
clone size: .
D gene: .
CDR3 DNA: TGTGCCACCAGTGATTCGGCTGGAGAGACCCAGTACTTC
CDR3 protein: CATSDSAGETQYF

J gene: TRBJ1-2
V gene: TRBV5-1
clone size: .
D gene: .
CDR3 DNA: TGCGCCAGCAGCTTACTGAGACAGGCGGGCTATGGCTACACCTTC
CDR3 protein: CASSLLRQAGYGYTF

J gene: TRBJ1-2
V gene: TRBV27
clone size: .
D gene: .
CDR3 DNA: TGTGCCAGCAGTTTTCGGAACCACATGGGAGGCTACACCTTC
CDR3 protein: CASSFRNHMGGYTF

J gene: TRBJ2-2
V gene: TRBV2
clone size: .
D gene: .
CDR3 DNA: TGTGCCAGCAGTGTACAGGGACTGGCGAACACCGGGGAGCTGTTTTTT
CDR3 protein: CASSVQGLANTGELFF

J gene: TRBJ1-1
V gene: TRBV7-9
clone size: .
D gene: .
CDR3 DNA: TGTGCCAGCAGCTTGGGGTCGGCCCTACACACTGAAGCTTTCTTT
CDR3 protein: CASSLGSALHTEAFF

J gene: TRBJ1-1
V gene: TRBV5-1
clone size: .
D gene: TRBD1
CDR3 DNA: TGCGCCAGCAGCTTGAGGACAGGGGGGGACACTGAAGCTTTCTTT
CDR3 protein: CASSLRTGGDTEAFF

J gene: TRBJ2-2
V gene: TRBV7-5
clone size: .
D gene: .
CDR3 DNA: TGTGCCAGAAGCCCGGGACTAGCGGGGCCGAACACCGGGGAGCTGTTTTTT
CDR3 protein: CARSPGLAGPNTGELFF

J gene: TRBJ1-6
V gene: TRBV7-2
clone size: .
D gene: .
CDR3 DNA: TGTGCCAGCAGCCCCTCCGGGACGCGGAATTCACCCCTCCACTTT
CDR3 protein: CASSPSGTRNSPLHF

J gene: TRBJ2-7
V gene: TRBV19
clone size: once
D gene: TRBD1
CDR3 DNA: TGTGCCAGTAGTAAAGGACAGGGGGCGACCTACGAGCAGTACTTC
CDR3 protein: CASSKGQGATYEQYF